This T cell receptor beta chain was captured in a study of cytomegalovirus exposure and HLA in healthy donors. Study-wide context: Early on, a data release was issued that held about 85 million unique TCRs from HLA-typed donors. Overall study findings and caveats: In a later analysis, donors in an Asian-associated ancestry cluster reportedly had fewer N-insertions in productive TCRs than the cohort mean.

From germline, CDR1 is SGHRS and CDR2 YFSETQ. Deletions cut 4 bases from V and 2 bases from J, with 3 bases between. This CDR3 is 11 amino acids long. A multiplex PCR was run with 60 Vbeta primers and 13 Jbeta primers. Original data processing: Per a later analysis, the number of unique TCR beta chains was 75 million to 90 million, of which roughly 11 million were shared. TCRdb's table, derived via immunoSEQ multiplex PCR, lists solely in-frame clones and lacks some. The V and J calls and the clone size are those of that table, but D and trimming were determined from the DNA. Of approximately 75,000 clones detected, less than 85% appear once; the ten largest clones hold 0.9% to 1.2%. On this clone itself: Its antigen remains unknown. Other DNA sequences within the sample encode an identical CDR3.

The V gene is TRBV5-1, the J gene TRBJ2-5; D is unresolved. Source material: PBMCs. This TCR was recovered from a male donor in good health and CMV-seronegative. The CDR3 nucleotides read TGCGCCAGCAGCCTTCAAGAGACCCAGTACTTC. Its translation is CASSLQETQYF.